The present T cell receptor (beta chain) was sequenced within a study of blood T cell repertoires in COVID-19. Data came from immunoSEQ multiplex PCR; TCRdb stores just in-frame clones and leaves some out. The table records some 60,000 clones, about 80% of them present only once. This receptor was taken from a woman of 80 years or more with acute or convalescent COVID-19. The specimen was peripheral blood.

CDR3 loop: CASSFEARVEAFF. Written as DNA, the CDR3 is TGTGCCAGCAGCTTCGAAGCCAGGGTTGAAGCTTTCTTT. The rearrangement joins TRBV3-1 (or the pseudogene TRBV3-2) to TRBJ1-1; maybe TRBD1 (5 bases). This CDR3 contains 13 residues. The V end was cut by 5 bases, the J end by 7 bases, with 14 bases between. Looked up from germline, CDR1 is LGHDT and CDR2 is YNNKEL (reference sequence).